This T cell receptor (beta chain) is drawn from a study of blood T cells in healthy people across ages. Then a second PCR, running roughly 7 to 12 cycles, was carried out with a sample-barcoded 5' primer and a J-beta primer mix. Sequencing of every sample gave 2.5 million or more CDR3-containing paired-end reads. TCRdb analysed the 5' RACE reads with MiXCR anew, one entry per CDR3 protein. This table holds about 1.5 million distinct CDR3 sequences, around 39% found once. CDR3 length equals 14 residues. Per the germline V gene, CDR1 is MNHNS and CDR2 is SASEGT. The germline V and J ends were trimmed by 8 bases and 0 bases, with 10 bases remaining between them. It was about 9.4 milliliters of peripheral blood that were drawn from each donor. Comments on this clonotype: Its target is not known.

Study-level points and caveats: Long-lived donors carried more naive CD4+ cells and greater diversity than aged donors.

The sequence came from a woman under 30 in good health. The chain combines TRBV6-1 with TRBJ1-4, with D uncertain. The sample comprised blood. CDR3 amino acids: CASSLDSTNEKLFF. The CDR3 DNA reads TGTGCCAGCTCCTTAGACTCAACTAATGAAAAACTGTTTTTT.